The T cell receptor (beta chain) under discussion was sequenced for a study of T cell responses to AZD1222 COVID-19 vaccine. Assay: immunoSEQ multiplex PCR; the TCRdb copy retains only in-frame clones and omits some. This table holds 150,000 to 180,000 clones, approximately 91% found once. V lost 0 bases and J 5 bases, leaving 22 bases between the germline ends. Germline loops: CDR1 MNHNS, CDR2 SASEGT. This CDR3 comprises 19 residues. Sample: peripheral blood, taken after recovery from COVID-19. The V call is TRBV6-1, the J call TRBJ1-4; weak D call: TRBD1 (6 bases). The receptor comes from an adult who had recovered from COVID-19. The CDR3 region has the DNA TGTGCCAGCAGTGAAGCGCGGCAGGGGATGGTTGAGCGGAATGAAAAACTGTTTTTT. It is translated as CASSEARQGMVERNEKLFF.